The next 21 T cell receptor beta chains were all read from a single sample in a study of Graves' ophthalmopathy and Graves' hyperthyroidism. TCR beta CDR3 regions were amplified from RNA transcripts. First-round RT-PCR employed HTBI primers, with a second-round multiplex PCR after it. TCRdb re-called the multiplex PCR reads with MiXCR, one entry per CDR3 protein. This table holds 150,000 to 200,000 distinct CDR3 sequences, around 39% found once. The specimen sequenced was peripheral blood. Source of these receptors: a man aged 30 to 45 with Graves' ophthalmopathy.

The chain uses TRBV2 and TRBJ1-6; 8 positions agree with TRBD1. The trim removed 6 bases at V and 6 bases at J, leaving 4 bases unmatched. The V gene's germline CDR1 is SNHLY and CDR2 FYNNEI. The CDR3 extends over 14 amino acids. CDR3 loop: CASRTGQGNSPLHF. The CDR3 DNA reads TGTGCCAGCAGAACCGGACAGGGTAATTCACCCCTCCACTTT.

This clonotype was detected many times. The chain carries TRBV20-1 and TRBJ1-5, with unresolved D. V dropped 2 bases and J dropped 5 bases, with 16 bases sitting between them. Per germline, CDR1 DFQATT and CDR2 SNEGSKA (reference sequence). The CDR3 is 15 residues long. The CDR3 coding sequence is TGCAGTGCTAGAAGGTCGGGGAGGGAGGATCAGCCCCAGCATTTT. Its protein product is CSARRSGREDQPQHF.

This clonotype has just one count. This chain joins TRBV7-9 and TRBJ2-7; 7 nucleotides line up with TRBD1. Per the germline V gene, CDR1 is SEHNR and CDR2 is FQNEAQ (reference sequence). This CDR3 contains 15 residues. V lost 6 bases and J lost 2; bases outside the gene matches: 10. The CDR3 sequence is CASRPGRQGAYEQYF. The CDR3 region has the DNA TGTGCCAGCAGGCCCGGCAGGCAGGGGGCCTACGAGCAGTACTTC. Full variable domain (rest looked up from reference TRBV7-9 and TRBJ2-7): DTGVSQNPRHKITKRGQNVTFRCDPISEHNRLYWYRQTLGQGPEFLTYFQNEAQLEKSRLLSDRFSAERPKGSFSTLEIQRTEQGDSAMYLCASRPGRQGAYEQYFGPGTRLTVT.

This clonotype has a count of ten or more. The CDR3 sequence: CASSLPSPKLPYNSPLHF. The CDR3 nucleotides read TGTGCCAGCAGTTTACCCTCCCCGAAGTTACCCTATAATTCACCCCTCCACTTT. This rearrangement joins TRBV28 to TRBJ1-6; D not certain. The length of the CDR3 is 18 residues. V lost 2 bases and J lost 2, with 16 bases in between. Per germline, CDR1 MDHEN and CDR2 SYDVKM.

V gene TRBV5-1 combines with J gene TRBJ2-7; no definite D call. Trimming shortened V by 0 bases and J by 5 bases, and 12 bases separated the two germline ends. The CDR3 is 14 residues long. Germline CDR1 SGHRS, CDR2 YFSETQ. The CDR3 reads CASSLGDTADEQYF. The DNA of the CDR3 is TGCGCCAGCAGCTTGGGAGACACTGCGGACGAGCAGTACTTC.

This clonotype was counted many times. For the CDR3, the DNA is TGTGCCAGCAGCTTTGACAGGGGTGCCTACGAGCAGTACTTC. Amino acid sequence: CASSFDRGAYEQYF. The chain is built from TRBV7-2 and TRBJ2-7, with 8 bases aligning to TRBD1. In germline, CDR1 is SGHTA, CDR2 FQGNSA. This CDR3 is built from 14 residues. The ends lost 3 bases at V and 2 bases at J; junction bases unmatched: 3.

At least ten counts were recorded for this clonotype. The rearrangement joins TRBV24-1 to TRBJ2-2, with 9 bases identical to TRBD1. Germline V lookup: CDR1 KGHDR, CDR2 SFDVKD. CDR3 length: 16 amino acids. The ends lost 4 bases at V and 4 bases at J; junction bases unmatched: 6. CDR3: CATSDSGQGFTGELFF. CDR3 sequence (DNA): TGTGCCACCAGTGACTCGGGACAGGGTTTCACCGGGGAGCTGTTTTTT.

This clonotype appeared many times. CDR3 in amino acids: CASSVDRYGQPQHF. The CDR3 DNA sequence: TGTGCCAGTAGTGTCGACAGGTACGGTCAGCCCCAGCATTTT. This chain joins TRBV19 and TRBJ1-5, with D perhaps TRBD1 (6 bases). Germline CDR1 and CDR2: LNHDA and SQIVND (reference sequence). Between the trimmed V and J ends, which lost 5 bases and 6 bases, there was a span of 14 bases. CDR3 length: 14 amino acids. The whole variable domain, filled in from reference TRBV19 and TRBJ1-5, reads DGGITQSPKYLFRKEGQNVTLSCEQNLNHDAMYWYRQDPGQGLRLIYYSQIVNDFQKGDIAEGYSVSREKKESFPLTVTSAQKNPTAFYLCASSVDRYGQPQHFGDGTRLSIL.

This rearrangement joins TRBV24-1 to TRBJ2-7, with 8 positions matching TRBD2. The CDR3 sequence is 16 residues long. V dropped 2 bases and J dropped 4; count of bases not matched to a gene: 9. The germline CDR1 and CDR2 sequences are KGHDR and SFDVKD. As DNA, the CDR3 is TGTGCCACCAGTGATTGGAAAAGCGGGAGACCATACGAGCAGTACTTC. This gives the protein CATSDWKSGRPYEQYF.

The sample holds many counts of this clonotype. V is TRBV20-1 and J is TRBJ2-3, with D possibly TRBD2 on 6 matching bases. Germline V gene lookup returns CDR1 DFQATT and CDR2 SNEGSKA (reference sequence). The V end lost 3 bases, the J end lost 4 bases, and 17 bases lay between the germline ends. The CDR3 is 15 amino acids. CDR3 residues: CSASSFEEGADTQYF. The CDR3 DNA is TGCAGTGCTAGTTCGTTCGAGGAGGGAGCAGATACGCAGTATTTT.

This rearrangement joins TRBV12-3 or TRBV12-4 to TRBJ2-7; no clear D. The V end lost 5 bases, the J end lost 2 bases, and 16 bases lay between the germline ends. The CDR3 has 15 amino acids. CDR3 region: CASSPGRNLAYEQYF. The CDR3 coding sequence is TGTGCCAGCAGTCCAGGACGCAACCTCGCCTACGAGCAGTACTTC.

J is TRBJ1-3 and V is TRBV7-9; D remains unclear. Germline V lookup: CDR1 SEHNR, CDR2 FQNEAQ (reference sequence). The CDR3 runs to 12 residues. The V and J ends lost 6 bases and 5 bases respectively, with 8 bases between them. The chain's CDR3 is CASSPDRNTIYF. CDR3 bases: TGTGCCAGCAGTCCCGATCGAAACACCATATATTTT.

This clonotype was picked up one time. The CDR3 nucleotides are TGTGCCAGCAGTCCCCGACCCGTCGGAGGCAAAAACATTCAGTACTTC. Protein: CASSPRPVGGKNIQYF. The J gene is TRBJ2-4, the V gene TRBV27; D may be TRBD2 (5 bases). Germline V gene lookup returns CDR1 MNHEY and CDR2 SMNVEV (reference sequence). This CDR3 has 16 amino acids. With 5 bases removed from V and 3 bases from J, the gap between germline ends came to 17 bases.

The chain couples TRBV10-3 to TRBJ1-2, with D tentatively TRBD1 (6 bases). The CDR3 totals 13 residues. The germline V and J ends were trimmed by 4 bases and 1 base, with 7 bases remaining between them. Germline CDR1 reads ENHRY; CDR2 reads SYGVKD. CDR3 protein: CAISADSNYGYTF. The CDR3 DNA reads as TGTGCCATCAGTGCGGACAGTAACTATGGCTACACCTTC.

This clonotype was recorded at least ten times. The chain joins TRBV7-2 to TRBJ1-1; no firm D call. V was trimmed by 1 base and J by 3 bases, leaving 9 bases between them. This CDR3 is 14 amino acids long. Per germline, CDR1 SGHTA and CDR2 FQGNSA. CDR3 nucleotides: TGTGCCAGCAGCTTAGGTCAGGCGGACACTGAAGCTTTCTTT. Translated: CASSLGQADTEAFF. The full variable domain, rest sourced from reference TRBV7-2 and TRBJ1-1, is GAGVSQSPSNKVTEKGKDVELRCDPISGHTALYWYRQSLGQGLEFLIYFQGNSAPDKSGLPSDRFSAERTGGSVSTLTIQRTQQEDSAVYLCASSLGQADTEAFFGQGTRLTVV.

The gene calls are TRBV27 and TRBJ1-6; D remains ambiguous. The V and J ends lost 5 bases and 7 bases respectively, with 6 bases between them. The CDR3 contains 12 residues. Germline V gives CDR1 MNHEY, CDR2 SMNVEV (reference sequence). The CDR3 coding sequence is TGTGCCAGCAGTAGGGTAAATTCACCCCTCCACTTT. Protein product: CASSRVNSPLHF.

The chain joins TRBV6-1 to TRBJ1-2, with D unclear. V was pared by 0 bases and J by 4 bases, with 15 bases between. This CDR3 has 16 amino acids. Germline assignment: CDR1 MNHNS and CDR2 SASEGT. In nucleotides, the CDR3 is TGTGCCAGCAGTGAAGCGGGTAGGGTAGTTGGCTATGGCTACACCTTC. This encodes CASSEAGRVVGYGYTF.

Many counts were recorded for this clonotype. The rearrangement links TRBV30 to TRBJ2-7, with no clear D. The CDR3 covers 11 residues. Germline V lookup: CDR1 GTSNPN, CDR2 SVGIG (reference sequence). V shed 1 base and J shed 9 bases, with 10 bases lying between them. For the CDR3, the DNA is TGTGCCTGGAGTGATCCCCTAGGGCAGTACTTC. Protein: CAWSDPLGQYF.

This clonotype was seen at least ten times. This chain links TRBV28 with TRBJ1-5; 7 bases match TRBD1. CDR1 and CDR2 (germline): MDHEN, SYDVKM. V trimming: 6 bases; J trimming: 6 bases; junction bases outside the gene matches: 11. The CDR3 is 15 residues long. DNA for the CDR3: TGTGCCAGCAGCCCCACAGGGGATACGGCTCAGCCCCAGCATTTT. Translated: CASSPTGDTAQPQHF.

V gene TRBV6-4 combines with J gene TRBJ1-1, with D tentatively TRBD1 (5 bases). The V end lost 6 bases, the J end lost 1 base, and 9 bases lay between the germline ends. Germline-derived CDR1 and CDR2 are MRHNA and SNTAGT. This CDR3 contains 13 residues. CDR3 sequence reads: CASRARGNTEAFF. In DNA, the CDR3 is TGTGCCAGCAGAGCGAGGGGGAACACTGAAGCTTTCTTT.

This clonotype was observed at least ten times. V gene TRBV7-2 combines with J gene TRBJ2-7, with TRBD1 matching over 7 bases. V was pared by 5 bases and J by 0 bases, with 7 bases of the junction left unmatched. The CDR3 spans 15 residues. CDR1 is SGHTA, CDR2 FQGNSA, per germline. The DNA of the CDR3 is TGTGCCAGCAGCCGACTCCGGGACAGCTCCTACGAGCAGTACTTC. Protein: CASSRLRDSSYEQYF.